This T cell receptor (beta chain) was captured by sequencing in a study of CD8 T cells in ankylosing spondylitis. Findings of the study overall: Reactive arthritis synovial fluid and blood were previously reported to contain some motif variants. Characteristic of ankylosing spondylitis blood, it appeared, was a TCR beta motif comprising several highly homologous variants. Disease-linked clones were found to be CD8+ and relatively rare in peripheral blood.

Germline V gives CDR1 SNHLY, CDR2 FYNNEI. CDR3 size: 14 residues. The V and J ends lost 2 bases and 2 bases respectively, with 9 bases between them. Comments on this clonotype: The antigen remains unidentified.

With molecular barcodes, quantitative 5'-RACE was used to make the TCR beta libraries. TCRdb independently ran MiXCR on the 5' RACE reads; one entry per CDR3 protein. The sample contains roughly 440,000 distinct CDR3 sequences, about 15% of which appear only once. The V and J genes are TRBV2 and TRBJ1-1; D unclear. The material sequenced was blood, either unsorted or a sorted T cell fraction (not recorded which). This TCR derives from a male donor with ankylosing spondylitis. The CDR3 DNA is TGTGCCAGCAGTGAATATGGCGCCAACACTGAAGCTTTCTTT. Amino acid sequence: CASSEYGANTEAFF.